This T cell receptor beta chain was found in a study of shared T cell receptors in the human thymus. Germline V gene sequence: CDR1 MNHEY, CDR2 SMNVEV (reference sequence). CDR3 length equals 17 residues. The V and J ends lost 2 bases and 5 bases, in that order; junction bases with no gene match: 12. Profiled with immunoSEQ multiplex PCR; TCRdb holds only in-frame clones, not every one. There are about 660,000 clones in the sample; 70% to 90% occur only once, and 0.0095% to 0.011% lies in the top ten. The same specimen was also included in a second study, on human thymus T cells. That report adds: Donor material was obtained from healthy Finnish infants undergoing corrective surgery for congenital heart defects. Resections were taken during corrective heart surgery, and the thymus tissue came from these. Use of V and J genes seemed skewed within the thymic and blood repertoires. Thymic TCR repertoires of unrelated people reportedly overlapped highly.

The TCR comes from a boy less than two years old with a congenital heart defect. V usage is TRBV27 and J usage is TRBJ2-1, with 7 bases identical to TRBD2. What was sequenced was thymocytes. The CDR3 spells CASSLRRERGRDNEQFF. The CDR3 DNA is TGTGCCAGCAGTTTAAGGCGGGAGCGGGGACGGGACAATGAGCAGTTCTTC.